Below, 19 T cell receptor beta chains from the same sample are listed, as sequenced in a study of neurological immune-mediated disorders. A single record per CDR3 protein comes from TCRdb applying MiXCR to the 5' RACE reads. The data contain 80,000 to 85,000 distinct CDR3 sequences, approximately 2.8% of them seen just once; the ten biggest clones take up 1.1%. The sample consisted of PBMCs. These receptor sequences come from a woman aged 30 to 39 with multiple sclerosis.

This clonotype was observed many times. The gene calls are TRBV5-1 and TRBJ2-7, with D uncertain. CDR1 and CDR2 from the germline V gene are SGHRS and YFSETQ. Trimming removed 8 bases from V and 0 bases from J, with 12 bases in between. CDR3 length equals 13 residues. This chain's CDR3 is CARATQSSYEQYF. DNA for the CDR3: TGCGCCAGGGCGACCCAAAGCTCCTACGAGCAGTACTTC.

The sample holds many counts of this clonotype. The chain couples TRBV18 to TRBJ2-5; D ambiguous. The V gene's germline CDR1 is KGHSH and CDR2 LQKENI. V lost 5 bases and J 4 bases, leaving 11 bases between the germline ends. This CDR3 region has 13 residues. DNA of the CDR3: TGTGCCAGCTCATCCGTTTTAGGAGAGACCCAGTACTTC. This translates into CASSSVLGETQYF.

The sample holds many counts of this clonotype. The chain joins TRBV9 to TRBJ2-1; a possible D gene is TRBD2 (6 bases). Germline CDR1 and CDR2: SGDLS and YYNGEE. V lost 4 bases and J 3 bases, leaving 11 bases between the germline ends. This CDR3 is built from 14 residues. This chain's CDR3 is CASSRLGRYNEQFF. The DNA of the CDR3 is TGTGCCAGCAGCCGACTAGGACGCTACAATGAGCAGTTCTTC.

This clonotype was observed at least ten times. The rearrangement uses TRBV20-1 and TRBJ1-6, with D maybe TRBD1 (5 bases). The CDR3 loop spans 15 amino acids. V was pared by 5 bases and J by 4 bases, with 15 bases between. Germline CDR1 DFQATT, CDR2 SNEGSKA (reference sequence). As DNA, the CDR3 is TGCAGTGCTCGCCCGGGGGGAGCTTATAATTCACCCCTCCACTTT. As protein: CSARPGGAYNSPLHF.

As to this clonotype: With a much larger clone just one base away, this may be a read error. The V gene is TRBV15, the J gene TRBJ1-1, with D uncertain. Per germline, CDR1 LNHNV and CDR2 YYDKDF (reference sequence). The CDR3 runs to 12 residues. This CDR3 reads CANSPGGTEAFF. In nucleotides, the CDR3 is TGTGCCAACAGCCCGGGCGGCACTGAAGCTTTCTTT.

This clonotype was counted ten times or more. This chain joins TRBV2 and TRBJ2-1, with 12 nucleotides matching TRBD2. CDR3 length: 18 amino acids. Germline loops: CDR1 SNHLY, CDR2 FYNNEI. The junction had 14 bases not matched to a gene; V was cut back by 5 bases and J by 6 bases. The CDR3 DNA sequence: TGTGCCAGCAGTCTACGAACCGTACTAGCGGGAGGCGGCAATGAGCAGTTCTTC. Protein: CASSLRTVLAGGGNEQFF.

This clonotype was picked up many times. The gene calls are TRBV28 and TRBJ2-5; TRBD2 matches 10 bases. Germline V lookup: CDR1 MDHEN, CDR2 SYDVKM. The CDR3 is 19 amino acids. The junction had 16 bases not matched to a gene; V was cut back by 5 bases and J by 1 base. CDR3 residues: CASSPIFRTSGEAQETQYF. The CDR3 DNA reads TGTGCCAGCAGTCCCATATTTAGGACTAGCGGAGAGGCCCAAGAGACCCAGTACTTC.

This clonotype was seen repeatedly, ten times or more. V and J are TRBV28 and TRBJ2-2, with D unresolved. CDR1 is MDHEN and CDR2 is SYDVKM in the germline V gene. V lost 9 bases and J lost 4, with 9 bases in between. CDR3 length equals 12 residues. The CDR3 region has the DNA TGTGCCAGTGCGCGAACCACCGGGGAGCTGTTTTTT. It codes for CASARTTGELFF.

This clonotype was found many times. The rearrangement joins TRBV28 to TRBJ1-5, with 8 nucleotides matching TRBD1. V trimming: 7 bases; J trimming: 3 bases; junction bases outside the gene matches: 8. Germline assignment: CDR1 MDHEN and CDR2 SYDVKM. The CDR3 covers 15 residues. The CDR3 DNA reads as TGTGCCAGCAAGACAGGGGCCTCTAACAATCAGCCCCAGCATTTT. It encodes CASKTGASNNQPQHF.

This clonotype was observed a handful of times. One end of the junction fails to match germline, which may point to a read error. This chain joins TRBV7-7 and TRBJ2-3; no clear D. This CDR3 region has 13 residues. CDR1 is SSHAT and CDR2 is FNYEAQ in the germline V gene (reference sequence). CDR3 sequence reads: CASSRDSTDTQYF. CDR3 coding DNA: TGTGCTAGCAGCCGTGACTCCACAGATACGCAGTATTTT.

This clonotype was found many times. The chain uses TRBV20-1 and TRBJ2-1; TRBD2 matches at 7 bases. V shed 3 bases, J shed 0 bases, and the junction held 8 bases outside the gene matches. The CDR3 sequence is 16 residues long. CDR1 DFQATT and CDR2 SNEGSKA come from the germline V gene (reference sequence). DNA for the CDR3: TGCAGTGCTAGCGATCCTAGCGGAAGCTCCTACAATGAGCAGTTCTTC. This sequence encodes CSASDPSGSSYNEQFF.

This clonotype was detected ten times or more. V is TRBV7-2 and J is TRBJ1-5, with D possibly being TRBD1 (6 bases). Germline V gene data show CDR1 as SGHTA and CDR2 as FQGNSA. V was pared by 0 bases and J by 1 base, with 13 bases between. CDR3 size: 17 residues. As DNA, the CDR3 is TGTGCCAGCAGCTTAGCGGTATCACAGGGCAGCAATCAGCCCCAGCATTTT. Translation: CASSLAVSQGSNQPQHF.

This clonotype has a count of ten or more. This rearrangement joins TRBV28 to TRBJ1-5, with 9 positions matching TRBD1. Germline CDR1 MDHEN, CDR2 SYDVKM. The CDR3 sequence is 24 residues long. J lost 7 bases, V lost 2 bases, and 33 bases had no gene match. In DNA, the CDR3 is TGTGCCAGCAGTTTAAGTTCCTTAGCACCTCGGGACAGGGCCAAAGTACCTTGGAGGCAGCCCCAGCATTTT. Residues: CASSLSSLAPRDRAKVPWRQPQHF.

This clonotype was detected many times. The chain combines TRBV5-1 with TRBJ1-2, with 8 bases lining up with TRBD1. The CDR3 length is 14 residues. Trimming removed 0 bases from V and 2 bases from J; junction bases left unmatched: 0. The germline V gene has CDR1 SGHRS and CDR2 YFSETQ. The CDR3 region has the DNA TGCGCCAGCAGCTTGGCAGGGGGCAACTATGGCTACACCTTC. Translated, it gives CASSLAGGNYGYTF.

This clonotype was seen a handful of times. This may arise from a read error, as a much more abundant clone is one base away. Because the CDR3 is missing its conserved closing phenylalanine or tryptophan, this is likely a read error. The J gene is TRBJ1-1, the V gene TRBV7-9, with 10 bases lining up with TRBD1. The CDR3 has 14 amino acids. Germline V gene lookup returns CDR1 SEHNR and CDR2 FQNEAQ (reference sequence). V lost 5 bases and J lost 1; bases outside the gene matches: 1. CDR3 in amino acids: CASSRDRGNTEAFC. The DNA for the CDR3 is TGTGCCAGCAGCAGGGACAGGGGGAACACTGAAGCTTTCTGT.

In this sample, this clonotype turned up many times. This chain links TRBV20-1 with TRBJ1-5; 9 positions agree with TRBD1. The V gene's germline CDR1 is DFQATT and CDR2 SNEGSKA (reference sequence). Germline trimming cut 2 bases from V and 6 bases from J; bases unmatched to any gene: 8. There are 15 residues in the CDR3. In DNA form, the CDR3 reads TGCAGTGCTAGACCGGGACAGGGAATAGGTCAGCCCCAGCATTTT. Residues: CSARPGQGIGQPQHF.

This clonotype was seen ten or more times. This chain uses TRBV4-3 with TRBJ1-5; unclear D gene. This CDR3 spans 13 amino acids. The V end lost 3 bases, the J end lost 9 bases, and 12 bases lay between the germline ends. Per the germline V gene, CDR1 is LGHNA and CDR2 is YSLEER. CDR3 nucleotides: TGCGCCAGCAGCCACTTTCTGCGGGGGCCCCAGCATTTT. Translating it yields CASSHFLRGPQHF.

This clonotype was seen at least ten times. The CDR3 here is CAWSLDASSYNEQFF. The CDR3 bases are TGTGCCTGGAGCCTGGACGCGAGCTCCTACAATGAGCAGTTCTTC. V is TRBV30 and J is TRBJ2-1; unclear D gene. Trimming pared 3 bases from V and 0 bases from J, leaving 12 bases between. The germline V gene has CDR1 GTSNPN and CDR2 SVGIG (reference sequence). This CDR3 has 15 residues.

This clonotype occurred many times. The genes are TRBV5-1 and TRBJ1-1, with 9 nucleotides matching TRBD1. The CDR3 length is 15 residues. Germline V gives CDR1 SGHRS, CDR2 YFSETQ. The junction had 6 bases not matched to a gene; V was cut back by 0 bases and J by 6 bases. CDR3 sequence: CASSLGGTGQPEAFF. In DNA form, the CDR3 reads TGCGCCAGCAGCTTGGGTGGGACAGGGCAGCCTGAAGCTTTCTTT. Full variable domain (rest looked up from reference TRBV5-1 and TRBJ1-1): KAGVTQTPRYLIKTRGQQVTLSCSPISGHRSVSWYQQTPGQGLQFLFEYFSETQRNKGNFPGRFSGRQFSNSRSEMNVSTLELGDSALYLCASSLGGTGQPEAFFGQGTRLTVV.